A selection of T cell receptor beta chains follows, all from one sample in a study of blood T cell repertoires in COVID-19. Sequenced by immunoSEQ multiplex PCR; TCRdb stores in-frame clones only, minus some. There are around 400,000 clones in the sample; more than 70% occur only once, and 1.2% lies in the top ten. The source material was peripheral blood. These receptors all stem from a man in his forties with acute or convalescent COVID-19. The CDR3 runs from the conserved cysteine through the conserved F or W. Each record gives: D gene, J gene, V gene, clone size, CDR3 DNA, CDR3 protein. A D gene is named only where the DNA matches it firmly. Clone size is stated in some rows and not others, as once, few, many or a class when expanded.

. TRBJ1-2 TRBV27 few TGTGCCAGCAGTTTGAGAATTCCGAACTATGGCTACACCTTC CASSLRIPNYGYTF
TRBD1 TRBJ1-2 TRBV29-1 . TGCAGCGTTGATGGGCAGGGGGACTATGGCTACACCTTC CSVDGQGDYGYTF
. TRBJ2-2 TRBV6-5 . TGTGCCAGCACCGGTCGGGTGGGGGCGGCCGGGGAGCTGTTTTTT CASTGRVGAAGELFF
. TRBJ2-1 TRBV19 . TGTGCCAGTAGTATAGATCTCCGGAACCAGCGCGCTTCGACTTACAATGAGCAGTTCTTC CASSIDLRNQRASTYNEQFF
. TRBJ2-1 TRBV6-4 . TGTGCCAGCAGTGACGAGGGCGGGGGCGATTACAATGAGCAGTTCTTC CASSDEGGGDYNEQFF
TRBD1 TRBJ1-2 TRBV7-2 . TGTGCCAGCAGCTTGGGGACAGGCTATGGCTACACCTTC CASSLGTGYGYTF
. TRBJ2-7 TRBV5-1 . TGCGCCAGCAGCTTGGTTGGGCCAGGGTCGTACGAGCAGTACTTC CASSLVGPGSYEQYF
. TRBJ2-1 TRBV5-6 . TGTGCCAGCAGCTTGGGGGGCAGGGGAAATGAGCAGTTCTTC CASSLGGRGNEQFF
TRBD1 TRBJ1-3 TRBV5-1 . TGCGCCAGCAGCTTCGACAGGGGGCTTGGAAACACCATATATTTT CASSFDRGLGNTIYF
TRBD2 TRBJ2-3 TRBV6-4 . TGTGCCAGCAGTGTTCTAGCGGGGGGGCAGGATACGCAGTATTTT CASSVLAGGQDTQYF
TRBD1 TRBJ1-2 TRBV29-1 . TGCAGCGTTTACCCGGGACAGACTAACTATGGCTACACCTTC CSVYPGQTNYGYTF
TRBD2 TRBJ2-1 TRBV6-5 . TGTGCCAGCACTGGACTAGCGCCCTACAATGAGCAGTTCTTC CASTGLAPYNEQFF
TRBD2 TRBJ2-7 TRBV5-1 . TGCGCCAGCAGTCCTCTAGCGGGGGGCTCCTACGAGCAGTACTTC CASSPLAGGSYEQYF
TRBD1 TRBJ2-5 TRBV5-1 . TGCGCCAGCAGCTTGGAGACAGGGTCCCAAGAGACCCAGTACTTC CASSLETGSQETQYF
. TRBJ1-1 TRBV5-6 . TGTGCCAGCAGCTTTCAGGGGCATGGTGAAGCTTTCTTT CASSFQGHGEAFF
. TRBJ2-5 TRBV19 . TGTGCCAGTAGTACCGGTAGGGGGGGCGGGGAGACCCAGTACTTC CASSTGRGGGETQYF
TRBD2 TRBJ2-7 TRBV27 . TGTGCCAGCAGTGCCCCGGGACTAGCCCCAGGCGAGCAGTACTTC CASSAPGLAPGEQYF
. TRBJ2-7 TRBV19 few TGTGCCAGTAGTAACCGAATAGAGTACGAGCAGTACTTC CASSNRIEYEQYF
TRBD1 TRBJ2-7 TRBV27 . TGTGCCAGCAGTTTATGGGGCGTAGGGGGCACTACCTCCTACGAGCAGTACTTC CASSLWGVGGTTSYEQYF
. TRBJ1-4 TRBV5-4 . TGTGCCAGCAGCCCGAACACCCTTAATGAAAAACTGTTTTTT CASSPNTLNEKLFF
TRBD2 TRBJ2-1 TRBV5-1 once TGCGCCAGCAGGTTGAGACTAGCGGGACGCCAGTACTCCTACAATGAGCAGTTCTTC CASRLRLAGRQYSYNEQFF
TRBD2 TRBJ2-5 TRBV19 . TGTGCCAGTAGTAGCGGACTAGCGGAGTACCAAGAGACCCAGTACTTC CASSSGLAEYQETQYF
. TRBJ2-5 TRBV5-4 . TGTGCCAGCAGCTCGGGGGGCGGGGTCCCCCAAGAGACCCAGTACTTC CASSSGGGVPQETQYF
TRBD2 TRBJ2-3 TRBV2 . TGTGCCAGCAGTGAACCCCGTTGGACTAGCGGGGAAAGCACAGATACGCAGTATTTT CASSEPRWTSGESTDTQYF
. TRBJ2-2 TRBV11-2 few TGTGCCAGCAGCTACCGTGGGGCGGCGAACACCGGGGAGCTGTTTTTT CASSYRGAANTGELFF
. TRBJ1-2 TRBV9 . TGTGCCAGCAGCGTGGTGGGGGGCTATGGCTACACCTTC CASSVVGGYGYTF
. TRBJ1-2 TRBV10-2 once TGCGCCAGCAGTCCCGTCTTTGAGGCGTATGGCTACACCTTC CASSPVFEAYGYTF
TRBD2 TRBJ2-2 TRBV2 . TGTGCCAGCAAACTCTTAGCGGGAGGTTCCGGGGAGCTGTTTTTT CASKLLAGGSGELFF
. TRBJ1-1 TRBV27 . TGTGCCAGCAGTTTGAGCAGGGTTGGGACTGAAGCTTTCTTT CASSLSRVGTEAFF
. TRBJ1-5 TRBV7-2 . TGTGCCAGCAGCCCCCTGTTCGGGAGCAATCAGCCCCAGCATTTT CASSPLFGSNQPQHF
. TRBJ1-2 TRBV11-1 few TGTGCCAGCAGCCAGGGTGCCGGTATCTATGGCTACACCTTC CASSQGAGIYGYTF
. TRBJ2-7 TRBV18 . TGTGCCAGCTCACCTCAGGGGGGCTCCTACGAGCAGTACTTC CASSPQGGSYEQYF
. TRBJ2-5 TRBV28 . TGTGCCAGCAGCTATGATTTCGGAGGGAGGGAGACCCAGTACTTC CASSYDFGGRETQYF
. TRBJ1-4 TRBV5-1 once TGCGCCAGCAGCTTGGACAGGTTTAATGAAAAACTGTTTTTT CASSLDRFNEKLFF
TRBD1 TRBJ2-3 TRBV6-4 . TGTGCCAGCAGTGACGGGGCAGGGGGTAAGGGTACGCAGTATTTT CASSDGAGGKGTQYF
TRBD1 TRBJ1-5 TRBV30 . TGTGCCTGGGAACCAGGGGGCCACCAGCCCCAGCATTTT CAWEPGGHQPQHF
. TRBJ2-4 TRBV2 once TGTGCCAGCAGTGAATCCTTTGGATTCCAGGGCGCCAAAAACATTCAGTACTTC CASSESFGFQGAKNIQYF
TRBD2 TRBJ2-1 TRBV10-3 . TGTGCCATCAGTGACCTAGCGGGAGACAATGAGCAGTTCTTC CAISDLAGDNEQFF